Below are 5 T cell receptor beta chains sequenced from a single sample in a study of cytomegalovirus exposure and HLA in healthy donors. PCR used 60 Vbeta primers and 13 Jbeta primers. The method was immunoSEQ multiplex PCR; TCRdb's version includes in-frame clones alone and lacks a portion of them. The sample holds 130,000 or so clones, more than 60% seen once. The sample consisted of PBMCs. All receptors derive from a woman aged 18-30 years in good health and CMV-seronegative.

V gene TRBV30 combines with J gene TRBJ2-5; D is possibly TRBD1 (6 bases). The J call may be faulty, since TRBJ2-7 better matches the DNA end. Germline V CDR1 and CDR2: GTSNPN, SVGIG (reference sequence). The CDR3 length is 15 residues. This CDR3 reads CAWSSPTGSGYEQYF. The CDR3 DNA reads TGTGCCTGGAGCAGTCCGACAGGCAGCGGCTACGAGCAGTACTTC.

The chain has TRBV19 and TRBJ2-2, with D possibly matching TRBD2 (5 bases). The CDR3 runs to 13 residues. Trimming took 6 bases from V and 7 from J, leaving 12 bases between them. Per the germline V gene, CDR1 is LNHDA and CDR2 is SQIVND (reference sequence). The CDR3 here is CASRPGLDGELFF. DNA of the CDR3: TGTGCCAGTAGACCAGGACTGGACGGGGAGCTGTTTTTT.

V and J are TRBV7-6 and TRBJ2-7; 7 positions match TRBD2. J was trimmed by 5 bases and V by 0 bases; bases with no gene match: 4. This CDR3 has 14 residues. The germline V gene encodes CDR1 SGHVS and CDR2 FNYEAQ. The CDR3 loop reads CASSLAGRGDEQYF. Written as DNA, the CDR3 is TGTGCCAGCAGCTTAGCGGGTCGGGGGGACGAGCAGTACTTC. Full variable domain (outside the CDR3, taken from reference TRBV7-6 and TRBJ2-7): GAGVSQSPRYKVTKRGQDVALRCDPISGHVSLYWYRQALGQGPEFLTYFNYEAQQDKSGLPNDRFSAERPEGSISTLTIQRTEQRDSAMYRCASSLAGRGDEQYFGPGTRLTVT.

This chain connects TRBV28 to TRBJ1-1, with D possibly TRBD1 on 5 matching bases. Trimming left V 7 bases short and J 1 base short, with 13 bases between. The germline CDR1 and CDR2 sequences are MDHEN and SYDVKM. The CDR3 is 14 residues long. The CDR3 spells CASTRQRPNTEAFF. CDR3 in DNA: TGTGCCAGCACTAGACAGAGACCGAACACTGAAGCTTTCTTT. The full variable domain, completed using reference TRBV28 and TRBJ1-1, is DVKVTQSSRYLVKRTGEKVFLECVQDMDHENMFWYRQDPGLGLRLIYFSYDVKMKEKGDIPEGYSVSREKKERFSLILESASTNQTSMYLCASTRQRPNTEAFFGQGTRLTVV.

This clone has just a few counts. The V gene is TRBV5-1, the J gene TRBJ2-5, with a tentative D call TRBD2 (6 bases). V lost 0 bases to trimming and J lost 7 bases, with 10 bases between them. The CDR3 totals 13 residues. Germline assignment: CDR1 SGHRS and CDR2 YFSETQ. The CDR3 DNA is TGCGCCAGCAGCTTGGAGACGGGAGTGACCCAGTACTTC. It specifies CASSLETGVTQYF.